This T cell receptor beta chain was captured in a study of monozygotic twins with inflammatory bowel disease. The CDR3 runs to 11 residues. Germline V lookup: CDR1 SQVTM, CDR2 ANQGSEA. PCR of TCRalpha and TCRbeta cDNA was nested, with two rounds of about 15 and 9 cycles. TCRdb reanalyzed the 5' RACE reads and collapses them to one entry per CDR3 protein, without DNA. The repertoire table contains 400,000 to 500,000 distinct CDR3 sequences. This sequence was found in a human donor with ulcerative colitis or Crohn's disease, or a healthy co-twin of an affected twin (not recorded which). The genes are TRBV29-1 and TRBJ2-7; TCRdb's D call, TRBD1, is unchecked because there is no DNA. What was sequenced was blood. The CDR3 protein is CSVDRGYEQYF.